Reported below is one T cell receptor beta chain. Antigen: not known. The sample belongs to a study of Ad26.COV2.S vaccination and SARS-CoV-2 variants. Findings and caveats of the study: While placebo recipients had lower spike-specific TCR breadth, vaccine recipients had more. Reported post-vaccination CD8+ and CD4+ T cell responses to spike showed substantial breadth. Total T cell responses, in the TCR breadth and depth analyses, may have been underestimated.

Treatment in this sample: 15 to 20 received Ad26.COV2.S at low or high dose, single or two shots; a few received placebo; per-sample allocation not given. Collection of samples fell on day 63 after the first vaccine or placebo injection. Participants' vaccine, an Ad26 vector, delivered Wuhan-strain SARS-CoV-2 spike. The protocol was immunoSEQ multiplex PCR, while the TCRdb copy is restricted to in-frame clones and leaves out a portion. The sample has 300,000 to 350,000 clones, around 89% seen once. The germline V gene has CDR1 MNHEY and CDR2 SVGAGI. The CDR3 is made up of 14 amino acids. V dropped 5 bases and J dropped 1; count of bases not matched to a gene: 5.

The chain links TRBV6-5 to TRBJ2-7, with 7 bases lining up with TRBD2. The origin of this receptor is a person aged 18-60 years who received the Ad26.COV2.S COVID-19 vaccine or a placebo. Sequencing was performed on peripheral blood, taken in a trial of Ad26.COV2.S vaccine versus placebo. CDR3 bases: TGTGCCAGCAGTCGGGCGGGGGATTCCTACGAGCAGTACTTC. Translation: CASSRAGDSYEQYF.